The entry below gives a single T cell receptor (beta chain) sequence along with its context. The record originates from a study of blood T cell repertoires in COVID-19. The overall study: COVID-19 samples collected from the United States, Italy and Spain covered acute and convalescent phases. The analysed material was cDNA or gDNA that came from T cells, B-cell-depleted T cells, or PBMCs.

Germline CDR1 LGHDT, CDR2 YNNKEL (reference sequence). The length of the CDR3 is 15 residues. Trimming shortened V by 4 bases and J by 1 base, and 10 bases separated the two germline ends. Assay: immunoSEQ multiplex PCR; the TCRdb copy retains only in-frame clones and omits some. The data hold under 250,000 clones, with around four fifths observed a single time. V is TRBV3-1 (or the pseudogene TRBV3-2) and J is TRBJ2-2; tentatively, D is TRBD1 (5 bases). The sequence was obtained from a woman aged 55-69 years with active or convalescent COVID-19. What was sequenced was peripheral blood. CDR3 sequence: CASSPYRRNTGELFF. The CDR3 DNA reads TGTGCCAGCAGCCCCTACAGGAGGAACACCGGGGAGCTGTTTTTT.